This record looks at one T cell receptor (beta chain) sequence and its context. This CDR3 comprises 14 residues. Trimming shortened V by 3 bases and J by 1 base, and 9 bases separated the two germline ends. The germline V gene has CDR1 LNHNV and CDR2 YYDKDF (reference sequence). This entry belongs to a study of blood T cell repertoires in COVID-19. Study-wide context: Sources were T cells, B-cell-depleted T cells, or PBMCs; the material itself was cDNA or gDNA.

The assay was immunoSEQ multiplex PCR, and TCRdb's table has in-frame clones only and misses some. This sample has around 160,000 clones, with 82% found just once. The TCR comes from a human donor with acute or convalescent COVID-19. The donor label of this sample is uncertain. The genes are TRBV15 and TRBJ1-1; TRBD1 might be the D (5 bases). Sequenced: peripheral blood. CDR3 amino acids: CATSRPQGNTEAFF. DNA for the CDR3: TGTGCCACCAGCAGGCCCCAGGGGAACACTGAAGCTTTCTTT.